This record looks at one T cell receptor (beta chain) sequence and its context. Authors' methods: Reference gene primers were amplified, and this amplification served to estimate nucleated cell counts. The method was immunoSEQ multiplex PCR; TCRdb's version includes in-frame clones alone and lacks a portion of them. That table supplies the V and J calls and clone size; D and trimming were determined from the DNA. The sample contains 100,000 to 130,000 clones, about four fifths of which appear only once. This sample is part of a study of blood T cell repertoires in COVID-19. Study in general: T cells, B-cell-depleted T cells, or PBMCs provided the cDNA or gDNA that served as material.

This receptor was obtained from a human donor in a cohort sampled during active COVID-19. The sample comprised peripheral blood.

The CDR3 DNA follows: TGTGCCTGCACCCGACCGCCGGGGGGCAATGAGCAGTTCTTC. Translating gives CACTRPPGGNEQFF. V usage is TRBV30 and J usage is TRBJ2-1; TRBD2 matches at 7 bases. CDR3 length: 14 amino acids. V shed 6 bases and J 6 bases; nucleotides not matched to a gene: 11. Germline CDR1 GTSNPN, CDR2 SVGIG (reference sequence).